The text below deals with one TCR beta chain. No antigen is known for it. This specimen belongs to a study of cytomegalovirus exposure and HLA in healthy donors. Study overall: Researchers found that roughly 80% of 398 genotyped donors fell within the Caucasian-associated ancestry cluster.

Study observations and caveats: Confirmation was obtained in vitro that a few CMV-associated chains are specific for CMV antigens.

The PCR used 60 Vbeta and 13 Jbeta primers. Using immunoSEQ multiplex PCR, the repertoire was profiled, and TCRdb retains in-frame clones only, with some absent. The sample lists 100,000 to 150,000 clones, around 78% occurring once. The germline V and J ends were trimmed by 6 bases and 2 bases, with 13 bases remaining between them. Germline assignment: CDR1 MNHNS and CDR2 SASEGT. The CDR3 sequence is 15 residues long. The gene calls are TRBV6-1 and TRBJ2-2; D might be TRBD1 (5 bases). This clonotype was sampled from a woman between 40 and 50 years old in good health and CMV-seronegative. Sequencing was carried out using PBMCs. DNA for the CDR3: TGTGCCAGCAGGGCGTCGACAGTTAACACCGGGGAGCTGTTTTTT. Protein product: CASRASTVNTGELFF.